The TCR beta chain described here comes from a study of control samples from healthy donors and cancer patients. Between the trimmed V and J ends, which lost 5 bases and 9 bases, there was a span of 11 bases. Germline V CDR1 and CDR2: LNHDA, SQIVND (reference sequence). The CDR3 is made up of 12 amino acids. Generated by immunoSEQ multiplex PCR, the TCRdb table keeps only in-frame clones and is missing some. The data show approximately 87,000 clones, with 91% seen just once and approximately 18% held by the top ten. V gene TRBV19 combines with J gene TRBJ1-5; D is undetermined. The clonotype originates from a man aged 50-59 years in good health. Specimen: blood. CDR3 in DNA: TGTGCCAGTAGTTCTCAAGGTCGGCCCCAGCATTTT. The encoded protein is CASSSQGRPQHF.